The rows below give T cell receptor beta chains drawn from one sample of a study of beta chain features in type 1 diabetes. TCRdb's copy holds only in-frame clones and misses some; the assay was immunoSEQ multiplex PCR. The table includes 600,000 or so clones, 11% to 15% detected once. The sequencing sample was made of naive CD4+ T cells from blood. All receptors come from a man aged 18 to 30 with type 1 diabetes. CDR3s include the opening cysteine and the closing phenylalanine or tryptophan. A D gene is named only where the DNA matches it firmly. Some rows have no size entry. The others give once, few or many, or a class for an expanded clone.

abundance	d_gene	v_gene	j_gene	CDR3aa	CDR3nt
few	.	TRBV30	TRBJ1-5	CAWSLSSNQPQHF	TGTGCCTGGTCTTTATCTAGCAATCAGCCCCAGCATTTT
.	.	TRBV4-1	TRBJ1-5	CASSFQAGADSNQPQHF	TGCGCCAGCAGCTTCCAAGCGGGGGCGGATAGCAATCAGCCCCAGCATTTT
.	.	TRBV2	TRBJ1-2	CASSEGTRVYRGYTF	TGTGCCAGCAGTGAAGGGACCCGGGTTTATCGGGGCTACACCTTC
few	TRBD1	TRBV2	TRBJ2-7	CASPGTGLYEQYF	TGTGCCAGCCCCGGGACAGGGCTGTACGAGCAGTACTTC
.	.	TRBV28	TRBJ2-5	CASSVAGTRGETQYF	TGTGCCAGCAGTGTGGCCGGGACCCGGGGGGAGACCCAGTACTTC
few	TRBD1	TRBV28	TRBJ2-7	CAIGTGASEQYF	TGTGCCATCGGGACAGGGGCTTCCGAGCAGTACTTC
few	TRBD2	TRBV28	TRBJ2-1	CASSLPGGEQFF	TGTGCCAGCAGCCTCCCGGGAGGTGAGCAGTTCTTC
.	.	TRBV10-3	TRBJ2-6	CAISPPNRVARLGANVLTF	TGTGCCATCAGTCCCCCTAACAGGGTTGCTAGACTTGGGGCCAACGTCCTGACTTTC
.	.	TRBV30	TRBJ2-1	CAWSRGLVGEQFF	TGTGCCTGGAGTCGAGGACTTGTGGGTGAGCAGTTCTTC
.	TRBD2	TRBV7-9	TRBJ2-1	CASSLLAGVHEQFF	TGTGCCAGCAGCTTACTAGCGGGAGTGCATGAGCAGTTCTTC
.	TRBD1	TRBV19	TRBJ1-2	CASIPGQGYGYTF	TGTGCCAGTATACCGGGACAGGGCTATGGCTACACCTTC
few	TRBD1	TRBV25-1	TRBJ1-2	CASSRPGQGSGYTF	TGTGCCAGCAGTAGGCCGGGACAGGGATCGGGCTACACCTTC
.	.	TRBV19	TRBJ2-1	CASSIDRASYNEQFF	TGTGCCAGTAGTATTGACAGAGCCTCCTACAATGAGCAGTTCTTC
.	TRBD1	TRBV7-2	TRBJ1-6	CASSLVGTGSYNSPLHF	TGTGCCAGCAGCTTAGTTGGGACAGGGTCCTATAATTCACCCCTCCACTTT
.	.	TRBV5-1	TRBJ2-6	CASSFRAEEGANVLTF	TGCGCCAGCAGCTTCCGCGCGGAGGAGGGGGCCAACGTCCTGACTTTC
.	.	TRBV7-2	TRBJ2-1	CASSLGLYNEQFF	TGTGCCAGCAGCTTAGGGCTCTACAATGAGCAGTTCTTC
.	.	TRBV5-1	TRBJ2-5	CASSLPGAQETQYF	TGCGCCAGCAGCTTGCCAGGGGCCCAAGAGACCCAGTACTTC
.	.	TRBV7-3	TRBJ2-1	CASSFQDSYNEQFF	TGTGCCAGCAGCTTTCAGGATTCCTACAATGAGCAGTTCTTC
few	TRBD1	TRBV5-8	TRBJ2-3	CASSLPGQGSSTDTQYF	TGTGCCAGCAGCTTGCCGGGACAGGGGTCGAGCACAGATACGCAGTATTTT
many	TRBD2	TRBV14	TRBJ2-1	CASSPAGGLYTEQFF	TGTGCCAGCAGCCCAGCGGGGGGCCTATATACTGAGCAGTTCTTC
few	.	TRBV5-1	TRBJ2-1	CASSLISSAGSVFNEQFF	TGCGCCAGCAGCTTAATTAGCTCTGCTGGGAGTGTTTTCAATGAGCAGTTCTTC
.	TRBD2	TRBV30	TRBJ2-3	CAWSPGLAGGDTQYF	TGTGCCTGGAGTCCAGGACTAGCGGGGGGTGATACGCAGTATTTT
once	TRBD1	TRBV6-6	TRBJ2-5	CASSQGQGTIAAQYF	TGTGCCAGCAGTCAGGGACAGGGGACGATTGCGGCCCAGTACTTC
.	.	TRBV5-1	TRBJ2-7	CASSLAVGSYEQYF	TGCGCCAGCAGCTTAGCGGTTGGTTCCTACGAGCAGTACTTC
few	TRBD1	TRBV11-1	TRBJ2-3	CASSFDRGGSTDTQYF	TGTGCCAGCAGCTTCGACAGGGGCGGTAGCACAGATACGCAGTATTTT
few	.	TRBV7-2	TRBJ2-1	CASSSQAIMQFF	TGTGCCAGCAGCTCACAAGCCATCATGCAGTTCTTC
few	.	TRBV28	TRBJ1-5	CASTSGQGNQPQHF	TGTGCCAGCACCTCCGGGCAGGGAAATCAGCCCCAGCATTTT
.	.	TRBV30	TRBJ2-7	CAWDLRANSYEQYF	TGTGCCTGGGACCTACGGGCCAACTCCTACGAGCAGTACTTC
.	TRBD1	TRBV7-2	TRBJ1-5	CASSSGQGGQPQHF	TGTGCCAGCAGCTCGGGACAGGGAGGTCAGCCCCAGCATTTT
few	TRBD1	TRBV7-3	TRBJ1-1	CASSLGDRGTEAFF	TGTGCCAGCAGCTTAGGTGACAGGGGCACTGAAGCTTTCTTT
.	TRBD1	TRBV29-1	TRBJ2-2	CSVWDRTTGELFF	TGCAGCGTTTGGGACAGAACCACCGGGGAGCTGTTTTTT
.	.	TRBV2	TRBJ2-1	CASILQAHGNEQFF	TGTGCCAGCATTCTACAGGCGCACGGCAATGAGCAGTTCTTC
few	TRBD1	TRBV30	TRBJ2-2	CAWDMDRVTGELFF	TGTGCCTGGGACATGGACAGGGTCACCGGGGAGCTGTTTTTT
few	TRBD1	TRBV30	TRBJ1-2	CAWSGGQAEYGYTF	TGTGCCTGGAGTGGGGGACAGGCGGAATATGGCTACACCTTC
few	.	TRBV7-9	TRBJ2-7	CASSLEVYKQYF	TGTGCCAGCAGCTTAGAGGTGTACAAGCAGTACTTC